This TCR beta chain is drawn from a study of T cells in Graves' hyperthyroidism and ophthalmopathy. Findings and limits, study-wide: Blood held most thyroid clonotypes expanded above 0.001 frequency.

No progression to ophthalmopathy during 18 months of follow-up defined stable disease. A patient was excluded if there was uncontrolled infection, other autoimmune disease, pregnancy or lactation. This CDR3 has 16 residues. Germline assignment: CDR1 LNHDA and CDR2 SQIVND (reference sequence). V was clipped by 5 bases and J by 2 bases, with 18 bases between them. At least ten counts were recorded for this clonotype. The antigen remains unidentified. Amplified regions were TCR beta CDR3 sequences from RNA transcripts. With the HTBI primer set, the TCR CDR3 went through a first round of RT-PCR. From the multiplex PCR reads, TCRdb called clonotypes with MiXCR, one entry per CDR3 protein. The repertoire holds just under 750,000 distinct CDR3 sequences, with around 40% as singletons.

This receptor was taken from a woman between 40 and 55 years old with Graves' hyperthyroidism. The sequenced sample consisted of blood. V and J are TRBV19 and TRBJ1-1, with D unresolved. CDR3 nucleotide sequence: TGTGCCAGTAGTCACCCCGGTGCCAGGCCCAACACTGAAGCTTTCTTT. The encoded protein is CASSHPGARPNTEAFF.